The 26 T cell receptor beta chains below come from one sample, sequenced in a study of regulatory T cells in long-lasting Graves disease. Through Arm-PCR of CDR3 regions and iRepertoire HTBI primers, TCR beta libraries were built. MiXCR, applied by TCRdb to the multiplex PCR reads, yields one record per CDR3 protein. Of about 310,000 distinct CDR3 sequences listed, over 15% are singletons. The time point was: newly diagnosed GD, antithyroid drugs for less than 3 months. RNA isolated from PBMCs was used to make the TCR library. The sequences come from peripheral blood mononuclear cells (PBMCs), collected at new diagnosis, from a patient treated with antithyroid drugs. These receptors came from a female donor with Graves disease.

This clonotype showed up just a few times. The chain links TRBV7-9 to TRBJ1-5; 7 bases are a match to TRBD1. The CDR3 extends over 12 amino acids. Germline V gives CDR1 SEHNR, CDR2 FQNEAQ (reference sequence). Trimming took 7 bases from V and 6 from J; bases not matched to a gene: 3. In DNA, the CDR3 is TGTGCCAGCACCAGGGGGGGTCAGCCCCAGCATTTT. Translated, it gives CASTRGGQPQHF.

This clonotype appeared many times. This chain joins TRBV20-1 and TRBJ2-1; 9 bases are a match to TRBD2. CDR1 DFQATT and CDR2 SNEGSKA come from the germline V gene (reference sequence). V shed 2 bases, J shed 8 bases, and the junction held 10 bases outside the gene matches. This CDR3 is built from 15 residues. The CDR3 nucleotides are TGCAGTGCTAGAATCGTAGCGGGAGTAAGTTATGAGCAGTTCTTC. This codes for CSARIVAGVSYEQFF.

This chain connects TRBV28 to TRBJ1-4; D gene ambiguous. This CDR3 is built from 14 residues. Trimming left V 1 base short and J 7 bases short, with 10 bases between. Germline V gives CDR1 MDHEN, CDR2 SYDVKM. CDR3 sequence: CASSLFAPGEKLFF. The CDR3 DNA reads TGTGCCAGCAGTTTATTCGCACCCGGTGAAAAACTGTTTTTT.

This clonotype was seen repeatedly, ten times or more. The chain joins TRBV20-1 to TRBJ2-1; D is uncertain. This CDR3 region has 12 residues. Germline V gene lookup returns CDR1 DFQATT and CDR2 SNEGSKA (reference sequence). V was shortened by 6 bases and J by 6 bases, with 12 bases between the two germline ends. CDR3 amino acids: CSALDPLNEQFF. For the CDR3, the DNA is TGCAGTGCCCTCGACCCCCTCAATGAGCAGTTCTTC.

This clonotype was recorded many times. CDR3 DNA: TGTGCCAGCAGCAAGCCCGGACTAGGTAGCACAGATACGCAGTATTTT. It encodes CASSKPGLGSTDTQYF. The V and J genes are TRBV12-3 or TRBV12-4 and TRBJ2-3, with 7 bases matching TRBD2. The V and J ends lost 6 bases and 0 bases, in that order; junction bases with no gene match: 9. The CDR3 contains 16 residues.

A remark on this clonotype: A far larger clone is one nucleotide away, so this likely arose from a read error. This sequence joins TRBV2 and TRBJ2-1; no clear D gene. This CDR3 region has 12 residues. The V and J ends lost 2 bases and 10 bases respectively, with 9 bases between them. Germline CDR1 is SNHLY and CDR2 is FYNNEI. CDR3 coding DNA: TGTGCCAGCAGTGAACAGATCTACGAGCAGTTCTTC. Translation gives CASSEQIYEQFF.

This clonotype was observed many times. This chain joins TRBV28 and TRBJ1-5; D is possibly TRBD1 (6 bases). Between the trimmed V and J ends, which lost 2 bases and 3 bases, there was a span of 8 bases. This CDR3 is 14 amino acids long. Germline CDR1 is MDHEN and CDR2 is SYDVKM. CDR3 in DNA: TGTGCCAGCAGTTTAGGACAGATCAATCAGCCCCAGCATTTT. Translated: CASSLGQINQPQHF.

This clonotype was counted ten times or more. CDR3: CATSDFSSYEQYF. Here the CDR3 DNA reads TGTGCCACCAGTGATTTCTCGAGCTACGAGCAGTACTTC. The rearrangement uses TRBV24-1 and TRBJ2-7; D is undetermined. The CDR3 has 13 amino acids. Germline V gene lookup returns CDR1 KGHDR and CDR2 SFDVKD. V lost 1 base and J lost 3, with 6 bases in between.

As concerns this clonotype: Just one base apart from a much larger clone, this may be a read error. The V gene is TRBV12-3 or TRBV12-4, the J gene TRBJ2-7, with a possible D match to TRBD1 (6 bases). The CDR3 covers 12 residues. The CDR3 DNA reads as TGTGCCGGCAGTCTCACAGGGTACGAGCAGTACTTC. Translating gives CAGSLTGYEQYF.

This clonotype was seen many times. The genes are TRBV6-1 and TRBJ1-2; 7 positions match TRBD1. V was clipped by 7 bases and J by 3 bases; unmatched bases: 5. This CDR3 has 13 amino acids. Germline-derived CDR1 and CDR2 are MNHNS and SASEGT. In nucleotides, the CDR3 is TGTGCCAGCAAAAGGGGGCTTGACTATGGCTACACCTTC. Translation gives CASKRGLDYGYTF.

This clonotype was recorded at least ten times. The chain has TRBV19 and TRBJ1-5; D remains ambiguous. Trimming pared 2 bases from V and 0 bases from J, leaving 5 bases between. The CDR3 consists of 14 residues. Germline assignment: CDR1 LNHDA and CDR2 SQIVND (reference sequence). DNA of the CDR3: TGTGCCAGTAGTATACACATTAGCAATCAGCCCCAGCATTTT. This sequence encodes CASSIHISNQPQHF.

Of note for this clonotype: The missing conserved phenylalanine or tryptophan at the end of this CDR3 makes a read error likely. V is TRBV5-1 and J is TRBJ2-4, with D perhaps given as TRBD1 or TRBD2 (5 bases each). Looked up from germline, CDR1 is SGHRS and CDR2 is YFSETQ. This CDR3 spans 15 amino acids. Here the CDR3 DNA reads TGCGCCAGCAGGTTGGACCTCGGGGCCACAAACATTCAGTACCTC. It translates to CASRLDLGATNIQYL.

This clonotype was observed a handful of times. The chain joins TRBV12-3 or TRBV12-4 to TRBJ2-1; D unresolved. There are 13 residues in the CDR3. V shed 6 bases and J shed 9 bases, with 15 bases lying between them. In nucleotides, the CDR3 is TGTGCCAGCAGGCCCACCCTATCGGGTGAGCAGTTCTTC. This codes for CASRPTLSGEQFF.

This clonotype was seen a handful of times. The chain uses TRBV18 and TRBJ1-1; TRBD1 matches at 7 bases. This CDR3 spans 16 amino acids. From germline, CDR1 is KGHSH and CDR2 LQKENI. With 1 base clipped from V and 5 bases from J, the junction kept 10 bases outside the gene matches. CDR3 sequence (DNA): TGTGCCAGCTCACCACAGAAGGGGGCGTTCGGAACTGAAGCTTTCTTT. The encoded protein is CASSPQKGAFGTEAFF.

J is TRBJ2-3 and V is TRBV20-1; D perhaps matches TRBD1 (6 bases). CDR1 and CDR2 from the germline V gene are DFQATT and SNEGSKA (reference sequence). Between the trimmed V and J ends, which lost 0 bases and 4 bases, there was a span of 17 bases. This CDR3 is built from 16 residues. Written as DNA, the CDR3 is TGCAGTGCTAGAGATGAGGATCAGGGGCCCGCAGATACGCAGTATTTT. Amino acids: CSARDEDQGPADTQYF.

This clonotype was found many times. The chain couples TRBV13 to TRBJ2-3; D not resolved. V was cut by 0 bases and J by 6 bases, with 13 bases left in between. Germline V gives CDR1 PRHDT, CDR2 FYEKMQ (reference sequence). CDR3 size: 15 residues. CDR3 sequence (DNA): TGTGCCAGCAGCTTAGGATGGCAGGCGGTGGATACGCAGTATTTT. It is translated as CASSLGWQAVDTQYF.

This clonotype was counted a few times. This chain joins TRBV20-1 and TRBJ2-3, with D unresolved. V shed 6 bases and J shed 6 bases, with 13 bases lying between them. Germline lookup yields CDR1 DFQATT and CDR2 SNEGSKA (reference sequence). This CDR3 spans 12 amino acids. The CDR3 sequence: CSASKTGDTQYF. The CDR3, as DNA: TGCAGTGCGAGTAAAACTGGGGATACGCAGTATTTT.

This clonotype was seen at least ten times. The V and J genes are TRBV14 and TRBJ2-3; a weak D match, TRBD2 (5 bases). This CDR3 has 17 residues. V lost 0 bases and J lost 5, with 18 bases in between. CDR1 and CDR2 from the germline V gene are SGHDN and FVKESK. Here the CDR3 reads CASSQDGGWEYKDTQYF. The CDR3 bases are TGTGCCAGCAGCCAAGATGGTGGGTGGGAGTACAAAGATACGCAGTATTTT.

This clonotype was recorded at least ten times. The chain couples TRBV2 to TRBJ1-1; a weak D match, TRBD1 (5 bases). The CDR3 is made up of 12 amino acids. The V gene's germline CDR1 is SNHLY and CDR2 FYNNEI. V shed 8 bases and J shed 1 base, with 8 bases lying between them. The CDR3 region has the DNA TGTGCCAGCGGGGCAGGGAACACTGAAGCTTTCTTT. It specifies CASGAGNTEAFF.

This clonotype was seen ten or more times. The chain combines TRBV19 with TRBJ2-7; D may be TRBD2 (6 bases). The V end lost 3 bases, the J end lost 4 bases, and 13 bases lay between the germline ends. The CDR3 extends over 14 amino acids. Per the germline V gene, CDR1 is LNHDA and CDR2 is SQIVND (reference sequence). CDR3 loop: CASSMGGTGYEQYF. In DNA, the CDR3 is TGTGCCAGTAGTATGGGCGGGACGGGGTACGAGCAGTACTTC.

There are a few counts of this clonotype. The rearrangement uses TRBV11-2 and TRBJ1-4; 7 bases are shared with TRBD1. CDR3 length: 15 amino acids. Germline CDR1 and CDR2: SGHAT and FQNNGV. The junction had 8 bases not matched to a gene; V was cut back by 5 bases and J by 5 bases. The CDR3 here is CASSRRQGGNEKLFF. CDR3 in DNA: TGTGCCAGCAGCCGAAGACAGGGCGGAAATGAAAAACTGTTTTTT.

At least ten counts were recorded for this clonotype. V and J are TRBV20-1 and TRBJ2-5; tentatively, D is TRBD2 (6 bases). From germline, CDR1 is DFQATT and CDR2 SNEGSKA (reference sequence). V was clipped by 5 bases and J by 1 base, with 14 bases between them. This CDR3 is built from 14 residues. CDR3 sequence reads: CSARDSKSQETQYF. The CDR3 DNA reads TGCAGTGCTCGGGACTCCAAAAGCCAAGAGACCCAGTACTTC.

The J gene is TRBJ2-1, the V gene TRBV6-2 or TRBV6-3; TRBD2 agrees at 8 bases. There are 17 residues in the CDR3. In germline, CDR1 is MNHEY, CDR2 SVGEGT. DNA of the CDR3: TGTGCTAGTACACGGTGGGCCGGGACTAGGGGCTACAATGAGCAGTTCTTC. Its protein product is CASTRWAGTRGYNEQFF.

The genes are TRBV28 and TRBJ2-1; TRBD2 aligns across 14 bases. This CDR3 region has 15 residues. The J segment lost 8 bases and the V segment lost 5 bases, leaving 5 bases of the junction unmatched. Germline V CDR1 and CDR2: MDHEN, SYDVKM. CDR3 residues: CASSTGTSGRDEQFF. The CDR3 coding sequence is TGTGCCAGCAGTACTGGGACTAGCGGGAGAGATGAGCAGTTCTTC.

This clonotype was counted many times. The chain combines TRBV20-1 with TRBJ1-1; 8 bases match TRBD1. This CDR3 region has 13 residues. Germline values: CDR1 DFQATT, CDR2 SNEGSKA (reference sequence). The trim removed 5 bases at V and 5 bases at J, leaving 7 bases unmatched. The CDR3 DNA reads TGCAGTGCTCTGCAGGGGGCGAGAACTGAAGCTTTCTTT. Translating gives CSALQGARTEAFF.

This clonotype was detected ten times or more. The genes are TRBV28 and TRBJ2-7; D unclear. Germline values: CDR1 MDHEN, CDR2 SYDVKM. CDR3 length equals 9 residues. V was clipped by 6 bases and J by 9 bases, with 6 bases between them. Here the CDR3 reads CASSPWQYF. In nucleotides, the CDR3 is TGTGCCAGCAGCCCCTGGCAGTACTTC.